This TCR beta chain was captured in a study of shared clonotypes between healthy human individuals. As concerns this clone: Its antigen is currently unknown.

Produced via immunoSEQ multiplex PCR; TCRdb's table is partial and in-frame only. This table has 1.5 million to 2.5 million clones, approximately 94% appearing once. The CDR3 loop spans 13 amino acids. Trimming stripped 8 bases from V and 5 bases from J, with 15 bases between. From germline, CDR1 is ENHRY and CDR2 SYGVKD. Study results and limitations: It was anticipated that sequencing depth would influence how many clonotypes donors shared. Generation probabilities were higher for clonotypes shared across all four sorted-subset donors than for unshared ones.

Positively selected for CCR7, the CD45RO-negative cells used as naive CD8 cells excluded terminally differentiated effector memory CD45RA+ cells. The chain has TRBV10-3 and TRBJ1-1; maybe TRBD1 (6 bases). The clonotype was recovered from a man aged 18 to 30 in good health. Sequencing was performed on naive CD8+ T cells sorted from blood. Written as DNA, the CDR3 is TGTGCCATCGGGGGGGCGGGTAATACTGAAGCTTTCTTT. Amino acid sequence: CAIGGAGNTEAFF.